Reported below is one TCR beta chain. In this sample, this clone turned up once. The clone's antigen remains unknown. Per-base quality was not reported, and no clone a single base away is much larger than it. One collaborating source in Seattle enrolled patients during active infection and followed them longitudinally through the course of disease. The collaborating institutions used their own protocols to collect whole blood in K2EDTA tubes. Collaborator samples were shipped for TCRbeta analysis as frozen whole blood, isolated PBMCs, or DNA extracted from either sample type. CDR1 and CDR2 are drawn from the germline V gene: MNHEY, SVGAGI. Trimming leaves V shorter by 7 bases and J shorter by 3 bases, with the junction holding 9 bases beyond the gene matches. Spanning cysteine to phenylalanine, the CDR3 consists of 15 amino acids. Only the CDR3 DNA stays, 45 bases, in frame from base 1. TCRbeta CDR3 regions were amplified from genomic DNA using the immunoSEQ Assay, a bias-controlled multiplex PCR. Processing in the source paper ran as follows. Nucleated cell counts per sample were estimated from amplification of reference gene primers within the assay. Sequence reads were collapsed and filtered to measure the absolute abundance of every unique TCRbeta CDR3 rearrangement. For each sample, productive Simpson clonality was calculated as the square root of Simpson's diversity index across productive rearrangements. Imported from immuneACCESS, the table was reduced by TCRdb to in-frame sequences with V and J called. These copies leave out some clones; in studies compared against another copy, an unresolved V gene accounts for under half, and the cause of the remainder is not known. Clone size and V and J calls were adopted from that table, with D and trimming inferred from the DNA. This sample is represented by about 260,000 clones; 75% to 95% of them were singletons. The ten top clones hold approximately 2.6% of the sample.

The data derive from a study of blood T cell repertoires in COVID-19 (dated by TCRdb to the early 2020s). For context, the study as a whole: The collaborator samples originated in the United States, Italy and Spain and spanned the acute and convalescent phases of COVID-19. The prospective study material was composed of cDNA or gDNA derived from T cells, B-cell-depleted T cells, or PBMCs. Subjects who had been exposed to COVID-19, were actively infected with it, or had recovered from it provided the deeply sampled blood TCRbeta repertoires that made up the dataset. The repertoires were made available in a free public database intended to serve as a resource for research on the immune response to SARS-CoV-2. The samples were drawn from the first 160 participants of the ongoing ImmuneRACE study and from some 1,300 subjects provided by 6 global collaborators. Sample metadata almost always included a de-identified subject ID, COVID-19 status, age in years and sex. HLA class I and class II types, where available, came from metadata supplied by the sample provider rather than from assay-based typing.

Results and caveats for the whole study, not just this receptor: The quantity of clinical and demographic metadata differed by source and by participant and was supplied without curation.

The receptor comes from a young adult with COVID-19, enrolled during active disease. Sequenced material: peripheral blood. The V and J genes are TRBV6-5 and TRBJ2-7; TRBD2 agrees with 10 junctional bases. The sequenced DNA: TGTGCCAGCACCAAGACTAGCGGGTTACTCTACGAGCAGTACTTC. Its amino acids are CASTKTSGLLYEQYF.